The T cell receptor (beta chain) under discussion was sequenced for a study of blood T cell repertoires in COVID-19. Original methodology: The assay estimated nucleated cells by amplifying reference gene primers. Method: immunoSEQ multiplex PCR; TCRdb's copy keeps in-frame clones and lacks some. V, J and clone size are those of that table, while D and trimming were read from the DNA. The sample comprises 160,000 or so clones, 75% to 85% of which are singletons, and less than 2% rests with the top ten. The V gene's germline CDR1 is MGHDK and CDR2 SYGVNS. The CDR3 has 14 residues. V lost 2 bases and J lost 3, with 10 bases in between.

The specimen sequenced was peripheral blood. The genes are TRBV25-1 and TRBJ2-5; unclear D gene. The TCR was taken from a human donor in a cohort sampled during active COVID-19. CDR3 in DNA: TGTGCCAGCAGTGAACAGGAATCAAAAGAGACCCAGTACTTC. Amino acid sequence: CASSEQESKETQYF.